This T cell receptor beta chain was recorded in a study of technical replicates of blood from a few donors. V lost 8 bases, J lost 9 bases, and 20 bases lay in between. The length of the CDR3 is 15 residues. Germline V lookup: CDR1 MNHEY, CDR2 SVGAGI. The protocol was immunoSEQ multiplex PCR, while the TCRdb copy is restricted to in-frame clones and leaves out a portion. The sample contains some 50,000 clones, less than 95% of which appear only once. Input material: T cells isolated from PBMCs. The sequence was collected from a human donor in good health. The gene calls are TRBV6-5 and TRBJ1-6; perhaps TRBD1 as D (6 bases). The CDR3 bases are TGTGCCAGCGGCAACAGGGAAGGCTTTAGTTCACCCCTCCACTTT. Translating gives CASGNREGFSSPLHF.